The 23 T cell receptor beta chains below come from one sample, sequenced in a study of post-analysis software for immune sequencing data. Unique molecular identifiers featured in each of the TCR beta cDNA libraries. TCRdb ran MiXCR on the PCR reads and lists one entry per CDR3 protein. The sample shows more than 450,000 distinct CDR3 sequences, 30% to 40% of them seen only once. General study results and limits: Among a handful of TRBV segments more frequent in patients than controls were TRBV5-6, TRBV5-1 and TRBV20-1.

These receptors lack a known antigen. The sample was blood. These receptors were taken from a girl aged 2 to 17 with multiple sclerosis.

Only a few counts were recorded for this clonotype. CDR3 amino acids: CASSQVGTGDNQPQHF. The CDR3 bases are TGTGCCAGCAGCCAAGTCGGGACAGGGGATAATCAGCCCCAGCATTTT. The rearrangement links TRBV4-2 to TRBJ1-5; 10 bases line up with TRBD1. This CDR3 is 16 amino acids long. CDR1 is LGHNA, CDR2 YNFKEQ, per germline. V was pared by 1 base and J by 4 bases, with 4 bases of the junction left unmatched.

The chain employs TRBV20-1 and TRBJ2-4, with D perhaps TRBD2 (6 bases). The J call may be wrong; the DNA end is better matched by TRBJ2-7. This CDR3 contains 15 residues. The germline V gene encodes CDR1 DFQATT and CDR2 SNEGSKA (reference sequence). The CDR3 coding sequence is TGCAGTGCCAGTGTCGGAGGGGAGTTCTCCTACGAGCAGTACTTC. It yields the protein CSASVGGEFSYEQYF.

The chain is built from TRBV12-3 or TRBV12-4 and TRBJ1-4, with 9 nucleotides matching TRBD1. V trimming: 5 bases; J trimming: 7 bases; junction bases outside the gene matches: 8. The CDR3 contains 15 residues. CDR3 in amino acids: CASSAYRGPAEKLFF. In DNA form, the CDR3 reads TGTGCCAGCAGTGCATACAGGGGGCCGGCTGAAAAACTGTTTTTT.

The genes are TRBV6-6 and TRBJ1-2, with a possible D match to TRBD1 (5 bases). The V end lost 5 bases, the J end lost 3 bases, and 13 bases lay between the germline ends. The CDR3 is made up of 14 amino acids. Germline loops: CDR1 MNHNY, CDR2 SVGAGI (reference sequence). CDR3 sequence (DNA): TGTGCCAGCAGTCCCTGGGGGAGGGACTATGGCTACACCTTC. Its protein product is CASSPWGRDYGYTF.

This sequence joins TRBV6-4 and TRBJ1-1; D possibly corresponds to TRBD1 (5 bases). CDR1 MRHNA and CDR2 SNTAGT come from the germline V gene. V lost 4 bases, J lost 1 base, and 13 bases lay in between. The CDR3 spans 15 residues. CDR3 sequence: CASSAGTHGNTEAFF. The CDR3 region has the DNA TGTGCCAGCAGTGCCGGGACCCACGGGAACACTGAAGCTTTCTTT.

V usage is TRBV29-1 and J usage is TRBJ1-2; the match to TRBD1 covers 9 bases. The CDR3 has 14 residues. J lost 4 bases, V lost 3 bases, and 6 bases had no gene match. The germline V gene has CDR1 SQVTM and CDR2 ANQGSEA. The CDR3 nucleotides are TGCAGCGTTGAGGACGGACAGGGGTTCTATGGCTACACCTTC. Translating it yields CSVEDGQGFYGYTF.

The rearrangement joins TRBV12-3 or TRBV12-4 to TRBJ1-2, with TRBD1 matching 7 bases. V lost 3 bases and J lost 4; bases outside the gene matches: 8. The CDR3 length is 15 residues. This chain's CDR3 is CASSFNDRAGYGYTF. The CDR3 DNA sequence: TGTGCCAGCAGTTTTAATGACAGGGCTGGCTATGGCTACACCTTC.

V is TRBV10-3 and J is TRBJ1-1; TRBD1 might be the D (6 bases). V lost 6 bases to trimming and J lost 3 bases, with 11 bases between them. The CDR3 has 13 residues. Looked up from germline, CDR1 is ENHRY and CDR2 is SYGVKD. The CDR3, as DNA: TGTGCCATCAGGCGGGGGGCGGACACTGAAGCTTTCTTT. Amino acids: CAIRRGADTEAFF.

The V call is TRBV4-2, the J call TRBJ2-7; TRBD1 or TRBD2 may be the D gene (6 bases each). The tail of the sequence fits TRBJ2-5 better, so the J call may be wrong. There are 17 residues in the CDR3. CDR1 and CDR2 (germline): LGHNA, YNFKEQ. This chain's CDR3 is CASSQKNGWGAGETQYF. CDR3 coding DNA: TGTGCCAGCAGCCAGAAAAACGGTTGGGGGGCCGGAGAGACCCAGTACTTC.

This rearrangement joins TRBV20-1 to TRBJ1-5; no reliable D call. The CDR3 spans 13 residues. Germline V gene lookup returns CDR1 DFQATT and CDR2 SNEGSKA (reference sequence). Trimming shortened V by 7 bases and J by 0 bases, and 10 bases separated the two germline ends. DNA for the CDR3: TGCAGTGTCGTATCCTATAGCAATCAGCCCCAGCATTTT. Its translation is CSVVSYSNQPQHF.

This clonotype turned up a few times. This chain uses TRBV3-1 with TRBJ1-2; weak D call: TRBD1 (6 bases). CDR1 and CDR2 (germline): LGHDT, YNNKEL (reference sequence). This CDR3 is 15 amino acids long. V was shortened by 4 bases and J by 3 bases, with 15 bases between the two germline ends. The CDR3 nucleotides are TGTGCCAGCAGCCTGATCGTAGGGGGGCACTATGGCTACACCTTC. Its protein product is CASSLIVGGHYGYTF. The full variable domain, its missing parts supplied by reference TRBV3-1 and TRBJ1-2, is DTAVSQTPKYLVTQMGNDKSIKCEQNLGHDTMYWYKQDSKKFLKIMFSYNNKELIINETVPNRFSPKSPDKAHLNLHINSLELGDSAVYFCASSLIVGGHYGYTFGSGTRLTVV.

The chain links TRBV3-1 to TRBJ1-2; no clear D gene. The germline V gene has CDR1 LGHDT and CDR2 YNNKEL (reference sequence). CDR3 length equals 14 residues. V lost 2 bases to trimming and J lost 8 bases, with 15 bases between them. CDR3 in DNA: TGTGCCAGCAGCCAAACCGACCGCCCTGAGGGCTACACCTTC. This translates into CASSQTDRPEGYTF.

The gene calls are TRBV15 and TRBJ2-3; D may be TRBD2 (5 bases). The V gene's germline CDR1 is LNHNV and CDR2 YYDKDF (reference sequence). The V gene lost 5 bases and the J gene lost 6 bases, with 18 bases spanning the gap. This CDR3 is 15 amino acids long. DNA of the CDR3: TGTGCCACCAGCCCCGGAGTCGGGGAGACGGATACGCAGTATTTT. The encoded protein is CATSPGVGETDTQYF. The whole variable domain, filled in from reference TRBV15 and TRBJ2-3, reads DAMVIQNPRYQVTQFGKPVTLSCSQTLNHNVMYWYQQKSSQAPKLLFHYYDKDFNNEADTPDNFQSRRPNTSFCFLDIRSPGLGDTAMYLCATSPGVGETDTQYFGPGTRLTVL.

This clonotype was counted between two and nine times. The rearrangement uses TRBV20-1 and TRBJ2-1; D may be TRBD1 (5 bases). This CDR3 region has 15 residues. Trimming removed 1 base from V and 1 base from J, with 11 bases in between. Germline V gene lookup returns CDR1 DFQATT and CDR2 SNEGSKA (reference sequence). In DNA form, the CDR3 reads TGCAGTGCTAGAGCCCATAGGGGATCCTACAATGAGCAGTTCTTC. Translation gives CSARAHRGSYNEQFF.

The rearrangement joins TRBV6-2 or TRBV6-3 to TRBJ2-7; 10 bases agree with TRBD2. The germline gives CDR1 MNHEY, CDR2 SVGEGT. The CDR3 contains 16 residues. V gave up 2 bases and J gave up 7 bases; unmatched junction bases: 11. For the CDR3, the DNA is TGTGCCAGCAGTTACGAGCGGGGGGGCCTTCAGGGAGAGCAGTACTTC. It codes for CASSYERGGLQGEQYF.

This clonotype was seen more than once but under ten times. The J gene is TRBJ2-1, the V gene TRBV5-1, with 11 bases that match TRBD2. Per the germline V gene, CDR1 is SGHRS and CDR2 is YFSETQ. This CDR3 is built from 18 residues. V was pared by 2 bases and J by 0 bases, with 7 bases of the junction left unmatched. CDR3 DNA: TGCGCCAGCAGCTTCGGGACTAGCGGTACCAACTCCTACAATGAGCAGTTCTTC. Its translation: CASSFGTSGTNSYNEQFF.

The genes are TRBV7-9 and TRBJ2-1; 8 bases fit TRBD1. Losses at the gene ends were 6 bases for V and 10 bases for J; bases not matched to a gene: 5. The V gene's germline CDR1 is SEHNR and CDR2 FQNEAQ (reference sequence). There are 12 residues in the CDR3. CDR3 nucleotide sequence: TGTGCCAGCAGTGTCGGACAGGGCGAGCAGTTCTTC. Translated, it gives CASSVGQGEQFF.

This chain uses TRBV5-8 with TRBJ2-1, with D unresolved. The V end was cut by 0 bases, the J end by 4 bases, with 11 bases between. Looked up from germline, CDR1 is SGHTS and CDR2 is YDEGEE. This CDR3 has 15 residues. As DNA, the CDR3 is TGTGCCAGCAGCTTGGAGGGTGCCCGTTACAATGAGCAGTTCTTC. This sequence encodes CASSLEGARYNEQFF.

CDR3 amino acids: CASRLGQGTQYF. CDR3 coding DNA: TGTGCCAGCAGATTGGGACAGGGTACGCAGTATTTT. The chain employs TRBV12-3 or TRBV12-4 and TRBJ2-3, with 9 bases matching TRBD1. This CDR3 has 12 residues. J was trimmed by 8 bases and V by 6 bases; bases with no gene match: 3.

This clonotype was seen many times. The chain employs TRBV3-1 and TRBJ2-7; no definite D call. The CDR3 spans 12 residues. Trimming removed 3 bases from V and 1 base from J, with 4 bases in between. The germline V gene has CDR1 LGHDT and CDR2 YNNKEL (reference sequence). The CDR3 spells CASSHASYEQYF. CDR3 nucleotides: TGTGCCAGCAGCCATGCGTCCTACGAGCAGTACTTC.

This clonotype has just a few counts. This chain joins TRBV18 and TRBJ2-3; TRBD2 matches at 7 bases. This CDR3 is built from 16 residues. Germline CDR1 KGHSH, CDR2 LQKENI. Trimming removed 5 bases from V and 6 bases from J; junction bases left unmatched: 14. CDR3 in DNA: TGTGCCAGCTCAGGACCGGGCCCTCGGGGGGAGGATACGCAGTATTTT. It yields the protein CASSGPGPRGEDTQYF.

This clonotype turned up a few times. The chain employs TRBV4-1 and TRBJ2-7, with 8 bases aligning to TRBD1. Germline values: CDR1 MGHRA, CDR2 YSYEKL. The CDR3 extends over 15 amino acids. Trimming removed 5 bases from V and 3 bases from J; junction bases left unmatched: 9. DNA for the CDR3: TGCGCCAGCAGCGCTCCCGGGACAGGTAACTACGAGCAGTACTTC. Translated: CASSAPGTGNYEQYF.

The V and J genes are TRBV28 and TRBJ2-1; D is unclear. V shed 1 base and J shed 4 bases, with 5 bases lying between them. Germline lookup yields CDR1 MDHEN and CDR2 SYDVKM. This CDR3 is built from 13 residues. The CDR3 is CASSLYEYNEQFF. CDR3 nucleotides: TGTGCCAGCAGTTTATACGAATACAATGAGCAGTTCTTC.